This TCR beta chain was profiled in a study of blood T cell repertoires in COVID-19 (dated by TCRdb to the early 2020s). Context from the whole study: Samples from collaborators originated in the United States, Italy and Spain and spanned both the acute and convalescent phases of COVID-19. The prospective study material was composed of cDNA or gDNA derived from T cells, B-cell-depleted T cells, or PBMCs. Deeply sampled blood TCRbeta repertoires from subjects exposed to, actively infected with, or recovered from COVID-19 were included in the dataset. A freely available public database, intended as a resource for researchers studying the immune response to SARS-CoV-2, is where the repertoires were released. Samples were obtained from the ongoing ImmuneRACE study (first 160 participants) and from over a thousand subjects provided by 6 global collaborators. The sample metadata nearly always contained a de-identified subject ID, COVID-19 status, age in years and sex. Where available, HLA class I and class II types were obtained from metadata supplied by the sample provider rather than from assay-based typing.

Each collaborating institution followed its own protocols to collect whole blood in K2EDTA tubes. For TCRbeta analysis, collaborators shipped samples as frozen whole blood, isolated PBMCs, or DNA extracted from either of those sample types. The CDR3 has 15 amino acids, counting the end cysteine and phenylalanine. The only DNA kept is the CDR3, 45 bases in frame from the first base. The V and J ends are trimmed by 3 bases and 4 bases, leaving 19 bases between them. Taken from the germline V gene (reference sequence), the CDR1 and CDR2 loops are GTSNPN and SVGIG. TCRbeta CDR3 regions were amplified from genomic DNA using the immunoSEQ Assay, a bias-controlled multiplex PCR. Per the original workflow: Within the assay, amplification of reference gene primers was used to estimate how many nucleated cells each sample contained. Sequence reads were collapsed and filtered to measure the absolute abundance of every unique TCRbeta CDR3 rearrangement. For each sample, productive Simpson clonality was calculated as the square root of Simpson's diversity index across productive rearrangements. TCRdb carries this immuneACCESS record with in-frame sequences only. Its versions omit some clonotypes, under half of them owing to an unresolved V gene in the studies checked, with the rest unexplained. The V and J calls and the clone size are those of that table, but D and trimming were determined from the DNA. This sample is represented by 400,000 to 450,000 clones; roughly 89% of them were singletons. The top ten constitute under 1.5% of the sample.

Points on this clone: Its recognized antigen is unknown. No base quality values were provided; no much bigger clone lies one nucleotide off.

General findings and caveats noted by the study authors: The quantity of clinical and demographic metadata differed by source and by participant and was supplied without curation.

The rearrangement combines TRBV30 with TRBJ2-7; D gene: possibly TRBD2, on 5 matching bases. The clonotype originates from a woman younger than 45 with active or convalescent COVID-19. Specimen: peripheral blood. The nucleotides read TGTGCCTGGAGGAAAACGGGGAGCGGAGTATACGAGCAGTACTTC. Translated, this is CAWRKTGSGVYEQYF. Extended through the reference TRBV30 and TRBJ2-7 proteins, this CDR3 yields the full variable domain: SQTIHQWPATLVQPVGSPLSLECTVEGTSNPNLYWYRQAAGRGLQLLFYSVGIGQISSEVPQNLSASRPQDRQFILSSKKLLLSDSGFYLCAWRKTGSGVYEQYFGPGTRLTVT.